The present entry profiles one TCR beta chain with its context. The antigen is undetermined. This sample was included in a study of T cell responses to AZD1222 COVID-19 vaccine. Only in-frame clones appear in the TCRdb table, and some are missing; sequencing was by immunoSEQ multiplex PCR. The sample lists some 97,000 clones, 88% occurring once. The V and J ends lost 1 base and 10 bases respectively, with 5 bases between them. Germline V lookup: CDR1 PRHDT, CDR2 FYEKMQ (reference sequence). The CDR3 is 11 residues long. Findings and limits, study-wide: Possibly, clonal diversity was underestimated; donors were largely white British and included more females. In the spike-specific TCR repertoire, nearly half reportedly target unmutated variant regions.

The chain recombines TRBV13 with TRBJ2-1, with D hard to call. Sequenced here: peripheral blood, sampled on day 0 of AZD1222 vaccination. The source is an adult in good health. CDR3 in DNA: TGTGCCAGCAGCTTAGCCGGCGAGCAGTTCTTC. It yields the protein CASSLAGEQFF.